The 24 T cell receptor beta chains given below trace back to one sample, sequenced in a study of identical twins. TCRdb ran MiXCR on the 5' RACE reads and lists one entry per CDR3 protein. The repertoire holds around 100,000 distinct CDR3 sequences, with about 5.6% as singletons. Sequencing used memory T cells sorted from blood. The receptors originated from a woman in her fifties or sixties in good health.

This clonotype was picked up many times. CDR3 region: CASSPDPPGTGNTDTQYF. The CDR3, as DNA: TGCGCCAGCAGCCCCGATCCTCCCGGGACGGGAAACACAGATACGCAGTATTTT. This chain connects TRBV5-1 to TRBJ2-3; the D gene could be TRBD1 or TRBD2 (5 bases each). V was clipped by 4 bases and J by 2 bases, with 23 bases between them. Germline V gene data show CDR1 as SGHRS and CDR2 as YFSETQ. The CDR3 extends over 18 amino acids.

Ten or more counts support this clonotype. The chain recombines TRBV28 with TRBJ2-1; 9 bases fit TRBD2. This CDR3 comprises 14 residues. Germline V lookup: CDR1 MDHEN, CDR2 SYDVKM. J gave up 10 bases and V 8 bases, and 12 bases lay outside the gene matches. The CDR3 region is CASVSGGRAREQFF. In nucleotides, the CDR3 is TGTGCCAGCGTTTCGGGCGGGAGGGCCAGGGAGCAGTTCTTC.

This clonotype was detected ten times or more. The rearrangement joins TRBV3-1 to TRBJ1-2; D is undetermined. The CDR3 has 14 residues. In germline, CDR1 is LGHDT, CDR2 YNNKEL (reference sequence). Trimming removed 10 bases at V and 2 bases at J, with 17 bases between. The CDR3 DNA is TGTGCCAAGCGCAAATGGGATCGGAACTATGGCTACACCTTC. Amino acid sequence: CAKRKWDRNYGYTF.

This clonotype has more than one count but fewer than ten. CDR3 amino acids: CASSLTSGRAYGTDTQYF. Here the CDR3 DNA reads TGCGCCAGCAGCTTGACTAGCGGGAGGGCTTATGGCACAGATACGCAGTATTTT. The V gene is TRBV5-1, the J gene TRBJ2-3, with 13 bases lining up with TRBD2. The V segment lost 1 base and the J segment 1 base; nucleotides outside the gene matches: 6. Germline CDR1 reads SGHRS; CDR2 reads YFSETQ. The CDR3 extends over 18 amino acids.

This clonotype has at least ten counts. The chain is built from TRBV9 and TRBJ1-2; D is perhaps TRBD1 (5 bases). The CDR3 is made up of 16 amino acids. CDR1 SGDLS and CDR2 YYNGEE come from the germline V gene. With 4 bases removed from V and 3 bases from J, the gap between germline ends came to 19 bases. CDR3 DNA sequence: TGTGCCAGCAGCCTCTCCTCGGGGGGAAGGGACTATGGCTACACCTTC. Translated, it gives CASSLSSGGRDYGYTF.

This clonotype was counted many times. This chain uses TRBV12-3 or TRBV12-4 with TRBJ2-3; 8 bases align to TRBD1. The CDR3 is made up of 14 amino acids. Germline trimming cut 3 bases from V and 1 base from J; bases unmatched to any gene: 0. CDR3 amino acids: CASSLDRGTDTQYF. CDR3 sequence (DNA): TGTGCCAGCAGTTTGGACAGGGGCACAGATACGCAGTATTTT.

This clonotype occurred a few times. The chain is built from TRBV5-5 and TRBJ2-5; 8 bases map to TRBD1. V was clipped by 3 bases and J by 2 bases; unmatched bases: 9. This CDR3 has 16 residues. The germline gives CDR1 SGHKS, CDR2 YYEKEE (reference sequence). The CDR3 loop reads CASSSGQGGGQETQYF. The CDR3 DNA sequence: TGTGCCAGCAGCTCCGGACAGGGTGGAGGGCAAGAGACCCAGTACTTC. Using reference TRBV5-5 and TRBJ2-5 for the parts outside the CDR3, the full variable domain is DAGVTQSPTHLIKTRGQQVTLRCSPISGHKSVSWYQQVLGQGPQFIFQYYEKEERGRGNFPDRFSARQFPNYSSELNVNALLLGDSALYLCASSSGQGGGQETQYFGPGTRLLVL.

This clonotype was picked up many times. The V gene is TRBV3-1, the J gene TRBJ1-4; D unclear. Germline V CDR1 and CDR2: LGHDT, YNNKEL (reference sequence). The CDR3 consists of 12 residues. Trimming took off 4 bases at V and 4 bases at J, with 4 bases between the two ends. In nucleotides, the CDR3 is TGTGCCAGCAGCCTCATTAATGAAAAACTGTTTTTT. It encodes CASSLINEKLFF.

This clonotype was picked up many times. The chain is built from TRBV29-1 and TRBJ2-2; D remains unclear. Germline-derived CDR1 and CDR2 are SQVTM and ANQGSEA. V was clipped by 6 bases and J by 1 base, with 9 bases between them. CDR3 size: 13 residues. The CDR3 region is CSVAKGNTGELFF. CDR3 nucleotide sequence: TGCAGCGTGGCTAAGGGGAACACCGGGGAGCTGTTTTTT.

This clonotype has at least ten counts. V is TRBV11-3 and J is TRBJ2-4; D perhaps matches TRBD2 (7 bases). The CDR3 runs to 17 residues. The germline V and J ends were trimmed by 0 bases and 4 bases, with 16 bases remaining between them. Germline CDR1 reads SGHNT; CDR2 reads YENEEA. The CDR3 nucleotides are TGTGCCAGCAGCTTAGACCCACCGGGGGGCGGGAAAAACATTCAGTACTTC. It specifies CASSLDPPGGGKNIQYF.

This clonotype has a handful of counts. The chain is built from TRBV18 and TRBJ2-2; maybe TRBD2 (6 bases). This CDR3 region has 15 residues. Germline assignment: CDR1 KGHSH and CDR2 LQKENI. Trimming cost V 8 bases and J 4 bases, with 17 bases left between them. The DNA of the CDR3 is TGTGCCAGCGCATACCGTGGAGGGCGCACCGGGGAGCTGTTTTTT. It is translated as CASAYRGGRTGELFF.

This clonotype was observed at least ten times. The chain combines TRBV5-1 with TRBJ2-5, with D uncertain. The germline V gene has CDR1 SGHRS and CDR2 YFSETQ. There are 15 residues in the CDR3. Trimming stripped 0 bases from V and 1 base from J, with 10 bases between. CDR3 DNA sequence: TGCGCCAGCAGCTTGGGTCGGAACAGCCAAGAGACCCAGTACTTC. This gives the protein CASSLGRNSQETQYF.

This clonotype was observed at least ten times. The junction differs from germline at one of its ends, possibly a read error. The chain joins TRBV14 to TRBJ2-2; D is undetermined. CDR1 and CDR2 from the germline V gene are SGHDN and FVKESK. The CDR3 sequence is 13 residues long. The DNA of the CDR3 is TGTGCCAGCAACCAAATCAACACCGGGGAGCTGTTTTTT. Encoded protein: CASNQINTGELFF.

This clonotype was counted only a few times. The CDR3 loop reads CASSLGGDGETQYF. CDR3 sequence (DNA): TGCGCCAGCAGCTTGGGAGGGGATGGAGAGACCCAGTACTTC. This chain uses TRBV5-1 with TRBJ2-5; D is tentatively TRBD1 or TRBD2 (5 bases each). CDR1 is SGHRS and CDR2 is YFSETQ in the germline V gene. Trimming took off 0 bases at V and 4 bases at J, with 10 bases between the two ends. CDR3 length: 14 residues. Together with reference TRBV5-1 and TRBJ2-5, the CDR3 gives the full variable domain: KAGVTQTPRYLIKTRGQQVTLSCSPISGHRSVSWYQQTPGQGLQFLFEYFSETQRNKGNFPGRFSGRQFSNSRSEMNVSTLELGDSALYLCASSLGGDGETQYFGPGTRLLVL.

V is TRBV6-1 and J is TRBJ2-3; D perhaps matches TRBD2 (6 bases). CDR3 length equals 16 residues. Trimming stripped 0 bases from V and 6 bases from J, with 16 bases between. CDR1 is MNHNS, CDR2 SASEGT, per germline. CDR3 nucleotide sequence: TGTGCCAGCAGTGAAGCGATTAGCGGAGGGGCTGATACGCAGTATTTT. Residues: CASSEAISGGADTQYF.

This clonotype occurred many times. V is TRBV20-1 and J is TRBJ2-1, with 14 bases lining up with TRBD2. This CDR3 spans 18 amino acids. V was pared by 2 bases and J by 5 bases, with 11 bases of the junction left unmatched. Germline V gene data show CDR1 as DFQATT and CDR2 as SNEGSKA (reference sequence). The CDR3 DNA follows: TGCAGTGCTAGACCCAGACTAGCGGGAGGGCCGAGGAACAATGAGCAGTTCTTC. This encodes CSARPRLAGGPRNNEQFF.

This clonotype was seen ten or more times. CDR3 DNA: TGTGCCAGCAGCCAACGAAGGAGGGTGGGGTCCTACAATGAGCAGTTCTTC. Protein: CASSQRRRVGSYNEQFF. V gene TRBV4-2 combines with J gene TRBJ2-1; TRBD2 is a possible D gene (6 bases). CDR3 length: 17 residues. Trimming removed 2 bases from V and 1 base from J, with 15 bases in between. Germline V gives CDR1 LGHNA, CDR2 YNFKEQ.

This clonotype was detected ten times or more. This rearrangement joins TRBV7-6 to TRBJ2-2; D is unclear. The V gene lost 5 bases and the J gene lost 4 bases, with 8 bases spanning the gap. Per germline, CDR1 SGHVS and CDR2 FNYEAQ. CDR3 size: 13 residues. CDR3 in amino acids: CASSPIGTGELFF. CDR3 DNA sequence: TGTGCCAGCAGCCCTATCGGCACCGGGGAGCTGTTTTTT.

This clonotype was counted ten times or more. The CDR3 sequence: CASRRLYNTEAFF. For the CDR3, the DNA is TGCGCCAGCAGGCGCCTCTACAACACTGAAGCTTTCTTT. V and J are TRBV4-1 and TRBJ1-1; D gene ambiguous. The CDR3 is 13 residues long. CDR1 and CDR2 from the germline V gene are MGHRA and YSYEKL. V lost 6 bases and J lost 2, with 10 bases in between.

The genes are TRBV20-1 and TRBJ2-1, with 7 bases aligning to TRBD1. This CDR3 region has 12 residues. Germline trimming cut 5 bases from V and 8 bases from J; bases unmatched to any gene: 6. The germline gives CDR1 DFQATT, CDR2 SNEGSKA (reference sequence). The CDR3 spells CSAAFQGDEQFF. The CDR3, as DNA: TGCAGTGCTGCGTTCCAGGGGGATGAGCAGTTCTTC.

This clonotype was recorded many times. V usage is TRBV2 and J usage is TRBJ2-7; TRBD2 matches 7 bases. Per the germline V gene, CDR1 is SNHLY and CDR2 is FYNNEI. The CDR3 runs to 13 residues. V dropped 8 bases and J dropped 7; count of bases not matched to a gene: 11. This chain's CDR3 is CASSFGREGEQYF. Here the CDR3 DNA reads TGTGCCAGCTCCTTTGGCAGGGAGGGAGAGCAGTACTTC.

This clonotype has ten or more counts. V gene TRBV5-1 combines with J gene TRBJ2-1; 14 nucleotides line up with TRBD2. In germline, CDR1 is SGHRS, CDR2 YFSETQ. The junction had 4 bases not matched to a gene; V was cut back by 0 bases and J by 5 bases. The CDR3 is made up of 17 amino acids. This CDR3 is CASSLGGLAGVDNEQFF. CDR3 nucleotides: TGCGCCAGCAGCTTGGGGGGACTAGCGGGAGTCGACAATGAGCAGTTCTTC.

This clonotype was seen repeatedly, ten times or more. This chain joins TRBV10-3 and TRBJ1-2; the D gene is possibly TRBD1 (5 bases). Trimming shortened V by 2 bases and J by 6 bases, and 10 bases separated the two germline ends. The germline V gene encodes CDR1 ENHRY and CDR2 SYGVKD. The CDR3 has 13 amino acids. CDR3 nucleotides: TGTGCCATCAGTGAGATCCAGGGCGATGGCTACACCTTC. Translating it yields CAISEIQGDGYTF.

This clonotype was detected ten times or more. V gene TRBV9 combines with J gene TRBJ2-3; possibly TRBD2 for D (5 bases). This CDR3 is built from 13 residues. Germline V gene sequence: CDR1 SGDLS, CDR2 YYNGEE. V shed 4 bases and J shed 9 bases, with 15 bases lying between them. This CDR3 reads CASSSGMDRTQYF. The CDR3 DNA follows: TGTGCCAGCAGCTCGGGGATGGACCGGACGCAGTATTTT.